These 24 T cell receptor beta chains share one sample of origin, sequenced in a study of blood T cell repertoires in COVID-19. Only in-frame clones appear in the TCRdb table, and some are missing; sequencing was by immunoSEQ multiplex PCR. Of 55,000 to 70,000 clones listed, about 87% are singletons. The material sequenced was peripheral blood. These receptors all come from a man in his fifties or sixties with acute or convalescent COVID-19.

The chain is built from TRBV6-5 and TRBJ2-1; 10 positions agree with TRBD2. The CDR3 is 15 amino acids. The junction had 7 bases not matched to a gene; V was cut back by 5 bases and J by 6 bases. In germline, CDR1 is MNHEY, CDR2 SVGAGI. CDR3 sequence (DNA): TGTGCCAGCAGTAAGGGGACTAGCGCGACCAATGAGCAGTTCTTC. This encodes CASSKGTSATNEQFF.

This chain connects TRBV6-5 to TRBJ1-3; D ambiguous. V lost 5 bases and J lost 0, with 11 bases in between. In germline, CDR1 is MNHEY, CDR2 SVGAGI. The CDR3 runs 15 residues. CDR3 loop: CASSQQSSSGNTIYF. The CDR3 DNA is TGTGCCAGCAGTCAACAGAGTTCCTCTGGAAACACCATATATTTT.

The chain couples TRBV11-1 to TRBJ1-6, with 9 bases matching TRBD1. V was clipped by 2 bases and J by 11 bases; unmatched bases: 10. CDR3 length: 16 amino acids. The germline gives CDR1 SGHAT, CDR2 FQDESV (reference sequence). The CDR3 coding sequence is TGTGCCAGCAGCTTAAGACCGGGACAGGGCCTCGCACCCCTCCACTTT. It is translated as CASSLRPGQGLAPLHF. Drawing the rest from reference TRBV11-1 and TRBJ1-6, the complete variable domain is EAEVAQSPRYKITEKSQAVAFWCDPISGHATLYWYRQILGQGPELLVQFQDESVVDDSQLPKDRFSAERLKGVDSTLKIQPAELGDSAMYLCASSLRPGQGLAPLHFGNGTRLTVT.

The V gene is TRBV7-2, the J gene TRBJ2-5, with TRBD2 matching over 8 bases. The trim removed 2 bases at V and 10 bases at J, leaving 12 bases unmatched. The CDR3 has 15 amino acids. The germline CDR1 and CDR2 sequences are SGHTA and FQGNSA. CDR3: CASSLTGGDPLSQYF. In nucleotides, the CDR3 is TGTGCCAGCAGCTTAACCGGGGGGGACCCCCTCAGCCAGTACTTC. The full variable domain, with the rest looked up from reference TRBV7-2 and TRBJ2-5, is GAGVSQSPSNKVTEKGKDVELRCDPISGHTALYWYRQSLGQGLEFLIYFQGNSAPDKSGLPSDRFSAERTGGSVSTLTIQRTQQEDSAVYLCASSLTGGDPLSQYFGPGTRLLVL.

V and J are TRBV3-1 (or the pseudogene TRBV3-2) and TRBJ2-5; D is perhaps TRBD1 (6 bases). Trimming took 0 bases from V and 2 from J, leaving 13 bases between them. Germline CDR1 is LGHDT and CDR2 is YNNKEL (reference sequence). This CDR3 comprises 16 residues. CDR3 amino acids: CASSQELRGVQETQYF. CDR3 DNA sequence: TGTGCCAGCAGCCAAGAACTCAGGGGAGTTCAAGAGACCCAGTACTTC.

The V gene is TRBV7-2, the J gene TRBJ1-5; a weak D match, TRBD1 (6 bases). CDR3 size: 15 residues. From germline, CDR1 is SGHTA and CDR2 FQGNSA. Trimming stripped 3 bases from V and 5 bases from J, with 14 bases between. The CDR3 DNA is TGTGCCAGCAGCTTTGGGCAGGGGACCGATCAGCCCCAGCATTTT. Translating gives CASSFGQGTDQPQHF. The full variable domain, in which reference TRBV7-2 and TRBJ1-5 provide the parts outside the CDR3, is GAGVSQSPSNKVTEKGKDVELRCDPISGHTALYWYRQSLGQGLEFLIYFQGNSAPDKSGLPSDRFSAERTGGSVSTLTIQRTQQEDSAVYLCASSFGQGTDQPQHFGDGTRLSIL.

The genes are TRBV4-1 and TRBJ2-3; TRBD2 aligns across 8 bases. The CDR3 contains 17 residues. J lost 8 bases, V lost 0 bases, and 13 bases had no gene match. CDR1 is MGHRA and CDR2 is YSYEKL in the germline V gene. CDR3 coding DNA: TGCGCCAGCAGCCAAGAGTATAGCGGGGCCATAGGAGGTACGCAGTATTTT. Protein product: CASSQEYSGAIGGTQYF.

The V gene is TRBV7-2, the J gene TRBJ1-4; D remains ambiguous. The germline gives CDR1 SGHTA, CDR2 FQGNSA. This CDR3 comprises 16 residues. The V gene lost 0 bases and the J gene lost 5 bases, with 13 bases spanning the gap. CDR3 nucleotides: TGTGCCAGCAGCTTAGCGGGTGGGAGCGTAAATGAAAAACTGTTTTTT. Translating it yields CASSLAGGSVNEKLFF. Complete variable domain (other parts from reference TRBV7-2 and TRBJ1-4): GAGVSQSPSNKVTEKGKDVELRCDPISGHTALYWYRQSLGQGLEFLIYFQGNSAPDKSGLPSDRFSAERTGGSVSTLTIQRTQQEDSAVYLCASSLAGGSVNEKLFFGSGTQLSVL.

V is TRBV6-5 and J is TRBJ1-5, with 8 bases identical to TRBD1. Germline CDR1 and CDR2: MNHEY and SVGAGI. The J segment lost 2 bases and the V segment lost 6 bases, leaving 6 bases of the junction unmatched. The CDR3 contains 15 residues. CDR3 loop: CASRVQGAGNQPQHF. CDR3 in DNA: TGTGCCAGCAGGGTCCAGGGGGCGGGCAATCAGCCCCAGCATTTT.

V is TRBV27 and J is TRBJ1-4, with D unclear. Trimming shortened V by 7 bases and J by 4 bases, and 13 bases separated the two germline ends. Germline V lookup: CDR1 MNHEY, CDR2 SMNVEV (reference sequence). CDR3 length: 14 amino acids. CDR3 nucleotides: TGTGCCAGCACCTCGGACTCATATAATGAAAAACTGTTTTTT. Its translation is CASTSDSYNEKLFF.

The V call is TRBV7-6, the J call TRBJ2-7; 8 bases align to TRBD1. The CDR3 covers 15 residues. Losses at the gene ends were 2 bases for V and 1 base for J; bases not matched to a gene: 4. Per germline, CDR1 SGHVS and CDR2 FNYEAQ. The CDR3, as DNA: TGTGCCAGCAGCTTACAGACAGGGGCTTCCTACGAGCAGTACTTC. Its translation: CASSLQTGASYEQYF.

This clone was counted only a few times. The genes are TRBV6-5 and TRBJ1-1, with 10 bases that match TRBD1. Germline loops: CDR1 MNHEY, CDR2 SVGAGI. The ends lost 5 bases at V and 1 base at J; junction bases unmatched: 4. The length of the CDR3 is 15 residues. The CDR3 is CASSPRQGANTEAFF. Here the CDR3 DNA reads TGTGCCAGCAGTCCTCGACAGGGGGCGAACACTGAAGCTTTCTTT.

The CDR3 region is CAWCSGGKRVGDEQFF. For the CDR3, the DNA is TGTGCCTGGTGCTCAGGGGGGAAGAGGGTGGGCGATGAGCAGTTCTTC. The chain couples TRBV30 to TRBJ2-1, with D perhaps matching TRBD1 (7 bases). This CDR3 contains 16 residues. Germline loops: CDR1 GTSNPN, CDR2 SVGIG (reference sequence). V dropped 5 bases and J dropped 8 bases, with 25 bases sitting between them.

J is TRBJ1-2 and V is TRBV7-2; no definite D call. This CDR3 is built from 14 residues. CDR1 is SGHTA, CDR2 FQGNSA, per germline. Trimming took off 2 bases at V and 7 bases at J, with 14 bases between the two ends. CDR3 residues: CASSLFLSGSGYTF. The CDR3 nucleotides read TGTGCCAGCAGCTTATTCCTTTCGGGGAGTGGCTACACCTTC. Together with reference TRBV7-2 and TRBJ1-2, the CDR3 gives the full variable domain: GAGVSQSPSNKVTEKGKDVELRCDPISGHTALYWYRQSLGQGLEFLIYFQGNSAPDKSGLPSDRFSAERTGGSVSTLTIQRTQQEDSAVYLCASSLFLSGSGYTFGSGTRLTVV.

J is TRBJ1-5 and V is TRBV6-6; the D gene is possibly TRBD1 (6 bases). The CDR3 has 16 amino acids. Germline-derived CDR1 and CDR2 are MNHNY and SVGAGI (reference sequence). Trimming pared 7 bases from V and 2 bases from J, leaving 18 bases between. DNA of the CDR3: TGTGCCAGCACCCAGGGGAACGGTATAGGCAATCAGCCCCAGCATTTT. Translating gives CASTQGNGIGNQPQHF.

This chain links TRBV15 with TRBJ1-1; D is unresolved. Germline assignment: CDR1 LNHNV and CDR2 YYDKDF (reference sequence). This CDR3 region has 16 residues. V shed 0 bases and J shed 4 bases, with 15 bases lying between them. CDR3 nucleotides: TGTGCCACCAGCAGAGAAGTCACTTATCTTACCACTGAAGCTTTCTTT. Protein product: CATSREVTYLTTEAFF.

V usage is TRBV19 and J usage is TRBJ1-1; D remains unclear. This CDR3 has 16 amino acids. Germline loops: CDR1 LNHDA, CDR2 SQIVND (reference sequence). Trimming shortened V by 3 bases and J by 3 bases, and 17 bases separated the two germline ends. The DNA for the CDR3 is TGTGCCAGTAGTATCAGTCCCCCCGGCGGAGACACTGAAGCTTTCTTT. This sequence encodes CASSISPPGGDTEAFF.

This CDR3 is CASSQEAAGRNTDTQYF. The CDR3 region has the DNA TGTGCCAGCAGCCAAGAGGCAGCGGGGAGAAACACAGATACGCAGTATTTT. V gene TRBV9 combines with J gene TRBJ2-3, with 7 bases identical to TRBD2. Germline CDR1 and CDR2: SGDLS and YYNGEE. V shed 4 bases, J shed 2 bases, and the junction held 13 bases outside the gene matches. The CDR3 contains 17 residues.

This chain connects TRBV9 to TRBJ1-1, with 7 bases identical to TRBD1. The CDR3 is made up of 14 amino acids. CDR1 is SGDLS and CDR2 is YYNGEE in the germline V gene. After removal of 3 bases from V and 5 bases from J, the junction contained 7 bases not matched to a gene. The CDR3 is CASSGQGSWTEAFF. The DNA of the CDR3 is TGTGCCAGCAGCGGACAGGGTTCATGGACTGAAGCTTTCTTT. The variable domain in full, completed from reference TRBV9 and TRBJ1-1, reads DSGVTQTPKHLITATGQRVTLRCSPRSGDLSVYWYQQSLDQGLQFLIQYYNGEERAKGNILERFSAQQFPDLHSELNLSSLELGDSALYFCASSGQGSWTEAFFGQGTRLTVV.

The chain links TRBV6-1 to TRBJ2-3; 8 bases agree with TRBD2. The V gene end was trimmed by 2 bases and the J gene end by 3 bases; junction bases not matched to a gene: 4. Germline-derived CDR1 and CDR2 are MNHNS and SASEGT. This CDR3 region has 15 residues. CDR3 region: CASSEPASGTDTQYF. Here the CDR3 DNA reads TGTGCCAGCAGTGAACCGGCTAGCGGGACAGATACGCAGTATTTT.

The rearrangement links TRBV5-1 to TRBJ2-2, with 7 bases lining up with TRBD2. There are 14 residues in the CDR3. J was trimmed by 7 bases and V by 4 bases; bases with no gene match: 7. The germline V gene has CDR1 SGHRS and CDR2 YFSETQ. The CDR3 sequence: CASSPGGRNGELFF. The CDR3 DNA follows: TGCGCCAGCAGCCCGGGGGGACGGAACGGGGAGCTGTTTTTT. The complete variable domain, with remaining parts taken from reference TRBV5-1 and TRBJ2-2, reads KAGVTQTPRYLIKTRGQQVTLSCSPISGHRSVSWYQQTPGQGLQFLFEYFSETQRNKGNFPGRFSGRQFSNSRSEMNVSTLELGDSALYLCASSPGGRNGELFFGEGSRLTVL.

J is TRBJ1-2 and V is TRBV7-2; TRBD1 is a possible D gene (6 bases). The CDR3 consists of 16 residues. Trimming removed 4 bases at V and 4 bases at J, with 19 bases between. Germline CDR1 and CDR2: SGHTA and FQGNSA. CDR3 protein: CASSSKGTSIPYGYTF. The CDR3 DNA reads TGTGCCAGCAGCTCAAAAGGGACATCGATACCCTATGGCTACACCTTC.

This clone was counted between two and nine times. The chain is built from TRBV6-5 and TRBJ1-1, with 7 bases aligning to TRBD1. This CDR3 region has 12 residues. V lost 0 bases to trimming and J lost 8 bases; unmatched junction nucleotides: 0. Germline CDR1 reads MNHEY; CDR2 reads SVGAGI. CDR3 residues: CASSYSTGEAFF. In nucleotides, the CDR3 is TGTGCCAGCAGTTACTCGACAGGGGAAGCTTTCTTT.

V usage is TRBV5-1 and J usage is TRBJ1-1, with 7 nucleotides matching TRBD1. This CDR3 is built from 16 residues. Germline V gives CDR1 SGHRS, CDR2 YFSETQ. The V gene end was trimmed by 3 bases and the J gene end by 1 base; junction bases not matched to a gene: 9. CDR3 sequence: CASSSLGGQANTEAFF. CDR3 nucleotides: TGCGCCAGCAGCTCGCTAGGTGGACAGGCGAACACTGAAGCTTTCTTT.